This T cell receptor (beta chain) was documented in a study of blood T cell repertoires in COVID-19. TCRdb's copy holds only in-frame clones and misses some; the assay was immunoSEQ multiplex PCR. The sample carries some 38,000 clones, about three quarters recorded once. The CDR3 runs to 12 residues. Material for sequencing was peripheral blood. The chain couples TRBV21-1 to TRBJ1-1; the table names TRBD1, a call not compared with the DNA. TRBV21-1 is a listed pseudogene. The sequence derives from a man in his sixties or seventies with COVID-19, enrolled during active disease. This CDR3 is CAGDREIPEAFF. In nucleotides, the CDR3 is TGTGCCGGGGACAGGGAGATTCCTGAAGCTTTCTTT.